This T cell receptor (beta chain) was identified in a study of monozygotic twins with inflammatory bowel disease. TCRdb reprocessed the 5' RACE reads and keeps a single row for each CDR3 protein, giving no DNA. The table lists 150,000 to 200,000 distinct CDR3 sequences. This CDR3 is 15 amino acids long. Blood samples, whole and unsorted for T cells, yielded the isolated total RNA. The TCR sequence derives from a human donor with ulcerative colitis or Crohn's disease, or a healthy co-twin of an affected twin (not recorded which). The specimen sequenced was blood. The genes are TRBV12-3 or TRBV12-4 and TRBJ2-5; with no DNA, the TCRdb D assignment of TRBD1 cannot be verified. The CDR3 loop is CASSLNRGGQETQYF.